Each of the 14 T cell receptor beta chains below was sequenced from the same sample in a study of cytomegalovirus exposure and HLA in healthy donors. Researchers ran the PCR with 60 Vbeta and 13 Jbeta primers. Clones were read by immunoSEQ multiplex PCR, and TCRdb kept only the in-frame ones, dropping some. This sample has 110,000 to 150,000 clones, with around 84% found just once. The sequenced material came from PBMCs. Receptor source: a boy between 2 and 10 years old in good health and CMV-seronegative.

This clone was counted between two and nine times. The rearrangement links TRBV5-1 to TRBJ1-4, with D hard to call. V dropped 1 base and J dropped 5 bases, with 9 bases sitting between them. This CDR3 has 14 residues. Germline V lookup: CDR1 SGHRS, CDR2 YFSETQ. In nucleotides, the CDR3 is TGCGCCAGCAGCTTGAGCGGGCCGAATGAAAAACTGTTTTTT. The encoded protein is CASSLSGPNEKLFF.

CDR3 amino acids: CASRQDGRSSGNTIYF. CDR3 DNA sequence: TGTGCCAGCAGACAGGACGGACGAAGCTCTGGAAACACCATATATTTT. The chain employs TRBV2 and TRBJ1-3, with D perhaps matching TRBD1 (5 bases). Trimming took 6 bases from V and 0 from J, leaving 15 bases between them. This CDR3 spans 16 amino acids. Germline V gives CDR1 SNHLY, CDR2 FYNNEI.

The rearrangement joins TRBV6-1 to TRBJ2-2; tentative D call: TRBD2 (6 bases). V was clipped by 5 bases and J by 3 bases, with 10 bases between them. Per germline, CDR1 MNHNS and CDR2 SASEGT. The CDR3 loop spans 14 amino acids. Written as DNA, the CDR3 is TGTGCCAGCAGTACGGGAGTAGACACCGGGGAGCTGTTTTTT. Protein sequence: CASSTGVDTGELFF.

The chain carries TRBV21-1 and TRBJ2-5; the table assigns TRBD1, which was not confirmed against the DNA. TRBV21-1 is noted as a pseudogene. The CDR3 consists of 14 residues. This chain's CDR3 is CASSIRPRVQTQYF. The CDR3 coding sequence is TGTGCCAGCAGCATACGACCCAGGGTCCAGACCCAGTACTTC.

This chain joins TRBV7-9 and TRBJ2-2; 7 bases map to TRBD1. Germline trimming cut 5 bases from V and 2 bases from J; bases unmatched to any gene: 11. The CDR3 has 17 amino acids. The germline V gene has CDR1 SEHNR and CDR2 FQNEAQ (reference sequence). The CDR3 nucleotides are TGTGCCAGCAGCATACTGACAGGGCGACCCAACACCGGGGAGCTGTTTTTT. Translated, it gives CASSILTGRPNTGELFF.

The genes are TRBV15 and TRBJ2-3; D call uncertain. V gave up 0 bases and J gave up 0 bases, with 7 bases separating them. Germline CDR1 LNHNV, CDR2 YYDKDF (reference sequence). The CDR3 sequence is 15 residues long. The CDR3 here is CATSRDRSSTDTQYF. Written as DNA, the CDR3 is TGTGCCACCAGCAGAGATAGAAGTAGCACAGATACGCAGTATTTT.

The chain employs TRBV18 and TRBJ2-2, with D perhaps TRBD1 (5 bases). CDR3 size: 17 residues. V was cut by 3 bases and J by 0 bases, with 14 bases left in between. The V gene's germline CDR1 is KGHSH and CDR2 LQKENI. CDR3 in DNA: TGTGCCAGCTCACCTCTACGGAAGACAGCGAACACCGGGGAGCTGTTTTTT. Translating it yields CASSPLRKTANTGELFF. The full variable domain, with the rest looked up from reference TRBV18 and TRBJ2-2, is NAGVMQNPRHLVRRRGQEARLRCSPMKGHSHVYWYRQLPEEGLKFMVYLQKENIIDESGMPKERFSAEFPKEGPSILRIQQVVRGDSAAYFCASSPLRKTANTGELFFGEGSRLTVL.

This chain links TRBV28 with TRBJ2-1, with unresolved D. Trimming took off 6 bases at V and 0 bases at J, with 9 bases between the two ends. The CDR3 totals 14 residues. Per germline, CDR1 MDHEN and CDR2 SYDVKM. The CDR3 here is CASSVRISYNEQFF. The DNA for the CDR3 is TGTGCCAGCAGCGTCCGTATCTCCTACAATGAGCAGTTCTTC.

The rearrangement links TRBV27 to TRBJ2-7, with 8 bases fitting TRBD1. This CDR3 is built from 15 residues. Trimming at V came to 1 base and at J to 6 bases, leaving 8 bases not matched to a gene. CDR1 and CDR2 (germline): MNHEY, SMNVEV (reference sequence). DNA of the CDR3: TGTGCCAGCAGTTTATTAGGGACAGGTCAGGGCGAGCAGTACTTC. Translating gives CASSLLGTGQGEQYF.

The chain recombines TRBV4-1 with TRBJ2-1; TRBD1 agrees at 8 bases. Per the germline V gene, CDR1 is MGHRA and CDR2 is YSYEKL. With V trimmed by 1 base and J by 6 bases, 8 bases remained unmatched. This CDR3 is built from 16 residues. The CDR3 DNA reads TGCGCCAGCAGCCAAGGATTTGTCAGGGGGCGCAATGAGCAGTTCTTC. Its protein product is CASSQGFVRGRNEQFF.

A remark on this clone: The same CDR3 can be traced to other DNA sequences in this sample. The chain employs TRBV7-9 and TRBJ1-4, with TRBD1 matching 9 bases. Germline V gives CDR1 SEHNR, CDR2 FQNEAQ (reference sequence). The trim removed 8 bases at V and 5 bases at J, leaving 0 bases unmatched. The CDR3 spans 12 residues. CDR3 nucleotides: TGTGCCAGCGGGACAGGGAATGAAAAACTGTTTTTT. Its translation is CASGTGNEKLFF.

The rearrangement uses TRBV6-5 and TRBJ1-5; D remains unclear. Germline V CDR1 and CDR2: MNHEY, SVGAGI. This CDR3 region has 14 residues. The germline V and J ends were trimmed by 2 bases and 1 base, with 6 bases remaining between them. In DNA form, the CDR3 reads TGTGCCAGCAGTTACCCTCTCAGCAATCAGCCCCAGCATTTT. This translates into CASSYPLSNQPQHF.

The CDR3 loop reads CASSRDRAISYNSPLHF. CDR3 DNA sequence: TGCGCCAGCAGCCGGGACAGGGCGATCTCCTATAATTCACCCCTCCACTTT. The chain is built from TRBV4-1 and TRBJ1-6; 9 bases match TRBD1. CDR3 length: 17 amino acids. Trimming cost V 4 bases and J 0 bases; bases outside gene matches: 4. Per the germline V gene, CDR1 is MGHRA and CDR2 is YSYEKL.

The CDR3 region is CASSATGGEQYF. CDR3 nucleotides: TGTGCCAGCAGCGCCACAGGGGGGGAGCAGTACTTC. The chain employs TRBV7-9 and TRBJ2-7; 8 nucleotides match TRBD1. The V gene's germline CDR1 is SEHNR and CDR2 FQNEAQ (reference sequence). With V trimmed by 5 bases and J by 7 bases, 4 bases remained unmatched. The CDR3 totals 12 residues.